One and the same sample provided the 27 T cell receptor beta chains below, sequenced in a study of cytomegalovirus exposure and HLA in healthy donors (dated by TCRdb to about 2017). Libraries came from the immunoSEQ multiplex PCR assay. A mixture of 60 forward primers for TCR Vbeta segments and 13 reverse primers for TCR Jbeta segments was used in the multiplex PCR. In TCRdb, the immuneACCESS table is reduced to in-frame sequences with V and J assigned. These tables do not hold every clone; where another copy was compared, an unresolved V gene accounts for under half, and the others remain unexplained. This sample holds around 130,000 clones; roughly four fifths were observed only once. Clones ranked in the top ten supply approximately 0.9% of the sample. Sequenced sample: PBMCs. The receptors stem from a woman aged 60-75 years in good health and CMV-seronegative.

This rearrangement joins TRBV28 to TRBJ1-2; D is uncertain. Germline V gene sequence: CDR1 MDHEN, CDR2 SYDVKM. V shed 2 bases and J shed 6 bases, with 4 bases lying between them. This CDR3 comprises 11 residues. The CDR3 DNA reads TGTGCCAGCAGTTTAGGGCATGGCTACACCTTC. Amino acids: CASSLGHGYTF.

The chain couples TRBV25-1 to TRBJ2-2, with a weak D call TRBD2 (5 bases). The V and J ends lost 3 bases and 10 bases respectively, with 12 bases between them. CDR3 length: 13 amino acids. CDR1 and CDR2 (germline): MGHDK, SYGVNS. CDR3 residues: CASSEGSAKELFF. The CDR3 coding sequence is TGTGCCAGCAGTGAGGGGAGTGCAAAGGAGCTGTTTTTT.

This sequence joins TRBV19 and TRBJ2-5; no definite D call. The CDR3 sequence is 13 residues long. The V end lost 4 bases, the J end lost 5 bases, and 11 bases lay between the germline ends. Per the germline V gene, CDR1 is LNHDA and CDR2 is SQIVND (reference sequence). Written as DNA, the CDR3 is TGTGCCAGTAGTAGTACCTTCAGGGAGACCCAGTACTTC. This encodes CASSSTFRETQYF.

The chain couples TRBV28 to TRBJ2-4; a possible D gene is TRBD1 (5 bases). Trimming shortened V by 2 bases and J by 9 bases, and 8 bases separated the two germline ends. Germline V CDR1 and CDR2: MDHEN, SYDVKM. CDR3 length equals 12 residues. The CDR3 protein is CASSLGQGIQYF. The CDR3 DNA reads TGTGCCAGCAGTTTAGGCCAGGGCATTCAGTACTTC. Combining the CDR3 with reference TRBV28 and TRBJ2-4 gives the whole variable domain DVKVTQSSRYLVKRTGEKVFLECVQDMDHENMFWYRQDPGLGLRLIYFSYDVKMKEKGDIPEGYSVSREKKERFSLILESASTNQTSMYLCASSLGQGIQYFGAGTRLSVL.

CDR3 residues: CASSVNTLAGGPPDTQYF. DNA of the CDR3: TGTGCCAGCAGCGTAAACACCCTAGCGGGAGGGCCCCCAGATACGCAGTATTTT. V is TRBV9 and J is TRBJ2-3; 12 bases align to TRBD2. CDR1 and CDR2 (germline): SGDLS, YYNGEE. This CDR3 has 18 residues. V lost 1 base and J lost 4; bases outside the gene matches: 10.

The V and J genes are TRBV5-1 and TRBJ2-3, with TRBD1 identical over 8 bases. The CDR3 runs to 18 residues. Germline V lookup: CDR1 SGHRS, CDR2 YFSETQ. Losses at the gene ends were 0 bases for V and 3 bases for J; bases not matched to a gene: 12. For the CDR3, the DNA is TGCGCCAGCAGCTTGGAAAGGGCGACAGGGGTAGGGACAGATACGCAGTATTTT. It is translated as CASSLERATGVGTDTQYF.

This clone was recorded once. The genes are TRBV18 and TRBJ1-2; TRBD1 matches at 7 bases. The CDR3 runs to 16 residues. The ends lost 4 bases at V and 6 bases at J; junction bases unmatched: 14. CDR1 KGHSH and CDR2 LQKENI come from the germline V gene. For the CDR3, the DNA is TGTGCCAGCTCACAATCCCTACAGGGGTCATCTGATGGCTACACCTTC. This gives the protein CASSQSLQGSSDGYTF.

V is TRBV7-3 and J is TRBJ2-2, with D possibly being TRBD1 (7 bases). Trimming cost V 5 bases and J 2 bases, with 18 bases left between them. The CDR3 spans 17 residues. Germline V gene sequence: CDR1 SGHTA, CDR2 FQGTGA. This CDR3 is CASSPHRGTVNTGELFF. Here the CDR3 DNA reads TGTGCCAGCAGCCCTCACCGCGGGACAGTTAACACCGGGGAGCTGTTTTTT. Full variable domain (rest looked up from reference TRBV7-3 and TRBJ2-2): GAGVSQTPSNKVTEKGKYVELRCDPISGHTALYWYRQSLGQGPEFLIYFQGTGAADDSGLPNDRFFAVRPEGSVSTLKIQRTERGDSAVYLCASSPHRGTVNTGELFFGEGSRLTVL.

The rearrangement links TRBV28 to TRBJ2-1, with D perhaps TRBD2 (6 bases). Trimming left V 2 bases short and J 8 bases short, with 10 bases between. The CDR3 runs to 13 residues. CDR1 MDHEN and CDR2 SYDVKM come from the germline V gene. CDR3 in amino acids: CASSLRSGDEQFF. The CDR3 nucleotides read TGTGCCAGCAGTTTAAGGTCGGGGGATGAGCAGTTCTTC. The variable domain in full, completed from reference TRBV28 and TRBJ2-1, reads DVKVTQSSRYLVKRTGEKVFLECVQDMDHENMFWYRQDPGLGLRLIYFSYDVKMKEKGDIPEGYSVSREKKERFSLILESASTNQTSMYLCASSLRSGDEQFFGPGTRLTVL.

The rearrangement joins TRBV2 to TRBJ1-2, with 8 positions matching TRBD1. The CDR3 extends over 18 amino acids. Germline CDR1 reads SNHLY; CDR2 reads FYNNEI. V lost 1 base, J lost 4 bases, and 14 bases stayed unmatched. CDR3 loop: CASSEDRDRRGYAYGYTF. Written as DNA, the CDR3 is TGTGCCAGCAGTGAAGACCGGGACAGGAGGGGCTATGCCTATGGCTACACCTTC.

The CDR3 DNA reads TGTGCCAGCAGCTTAGAGGGCTGGTCGAGACTAGCGGGGAATGAGCAGTTCTTC. It translates to CASSLEGWSRLAGNEQFF. The J gene is TRBJ2-1, the V gene TRBV7-2; TRBD2 matches 11 bases. With 1 base clipped from V and 7 bases from J, the junction kept 12 bases outside the gene matches. The CDR3 contains 18 residues. The V gene's germline CDR1 is SGHTA and CDR2 FQGNSA.

The rearrangement uses TRBV4-1 and TRBJ2-7; 7 bases match TRBD1. This CDR3 is built from 14 residues. Losses at the gene ends were 0 bases for V and 5 bases for J; bases not matched to a gene: 4. Germline V gene sequence: CDR1 MGHRA, CDR2 YSYEKL. The DNA of the CDR3 is TGCGCCAGCAGCCAAGATTTGACAGGGAACGAGCAGTACTTC. Translated, it gives CASSQDLTGNEQYF.

This clone was detected a few times. V usage is TRBV4-1 and J usage is TRBJ2-1, with D possibly matching TRBD2 (5 bases). The CDR3 is 17 residues long. Trimming pared 5 bases from V and 5 bases from J, leaving 22 bases between. The V gene's germline CDR1 is MGHRA and CDR2 YSYEKL. CDR3 region: CASSSSSSFGADNEQFF. In nucleotides, the CDR3 is TGCGCCAGCAGCTCAAGTTCCTCCTTCGGAGCGGACAATGAGCAGTTCTTC.

In this sample, this clone turned up a few times. The chain combines TRBV29-1 with TRBJ1-1; D is uncertain. Germline-derived CDR1 and CDR2 are SQVTM and ANQGSEA. The CDR3 runs to 14 residues. V was cut by 5 bases and J by 1 base, with 14 bases left in between. The CDR3 is CSVFEVHPNTEAFF. The CDR3 DNA is TGCAGCGTTTTTGAGGTGCACCCGAACACTGAAGCTTTCTTT.

This chain joins TRBV7-9 and TRBJ1-1; D is perhaps TRBD1 (5 bases). V lost 1 base and J lost 11, with 17 bases in between. This CDR3 contains 14 residues. Germline assignment: CDR1 SEHNR and CDR2 FQNEAQ (reference sequence). CDR3 region: CASSLERSQGFAFF. CDR3 DNA: TGTGCCAGCAGCTTAGAACGGTCTCAGGGATTTGCTTTCTTT.

The rearrangement links TRBV10-2 to TRBJ2-7; D might be TRBD1 (5 bases). Trimming took off 7 bases at V and 6 bases at J, with 19 bases between the two ends. Germline CDR1 WSHSY, CDR2 SAAADI. The CDR3 is 14 amino acids. In DNA form, the CDR3 reads TGCGCCAGCATGAAGCCTGGGCAGGGTAGCGAGCAGTACTTC. Translated, it gives CASMKPGQGSEQYF.

The chain joins TRBV15 to TRBJ2-1, with D maybe TRBD1 (5 bases). V lost 5 bases and J lost 8, with 25 bases in between. This CDR3 spans 17 amino acids. CDR1 and CDR2 (germline): LNHNV, YYDKDF (reference sequence). Written as DNA, the CDR3 is TGTGCCACCAGCGGCTCTGAGAGACAGAGGTTGGGCCATGAGCAGTTCTTC. It is translated as CATSGSERQRLGHEQFF.

The rearrangement joins TRBV6-1 to TRBJ2-7; 8 nucleotides match TRBD1. The ends lost 3 bases at V and 4 bases at J; junction bases unmatched: 5. The CDR3 spans 14 residues. Per the germline V gene, CDR1 is MNHNS and CDR2 is SASEGT. The CDR3 nucleotides are TGTGCCAGCAGTGAGGACAGGGTTCTATACGAGCAGTACTTC. Protein sequence: CASSEDRVLYEQYF.

This clone appeared a few times. The chain uses TRBV7-6 and TRBJ2-1; D might be TRBD1 (6 bases). This CDR3 spans 15 amino acids. CDR1 and CDR2 from the germline V gene are SGHVS and FNYEAQ. The V gene lost 5 bases and the J gene lost 8 bases, with 19 bases spanning the gap. The CDR3 sequence: CASSRREQGKHEQFF. The CDR3 coding sequence is TGTGCCAGCAGCCGGAGAGAACAGGGTAAGCATGAGCAGTTCTTC. Supplemented by reference TRBV7-6 and TRBJ2-1, the full variable domain reads GAGVSQSPRYKVTKRGQDVALRCDPISGHVSLYWYRQALGQGPEFLTYFNYEAQQDKSGLPNDRFSAERPEGSISTLTIQRTEQRDSAMYRCASSRREQGKHEQFFGPGTRLTVL.

CDR3 in DNA: TGTGCCAGCAGCTTGGGCCCCGGGGGGCCAGAAGCAGATACGCAGTATTTT. Translating it yields CASSLGPGGPEADTQYF. The rearrangement uses TRBV5-5 and TRBJ2-3; TRBD2 might be the D (7 bases). Per germline, CDR1 SGHKS and CDR2 YYEKEE (reference sequence). This CDR3 spans 17 amino acids. The V gene lost 0 bases and the J gene lost 4 bases, with 18 bases spanning the gap.

This chain joins TRBV18 and TRBJ2-5; 9 positions match TRBD1. Germline V lookup: CDR1 KGHSH, CDR2 LQKENI. V lost 2 bases, J lost 3 bases, and 10 bases stayed unmatched. This CDR3 has 17 residues. In nucleotides, the CDR3 is TGTGCCAGCTCACCATCTTTTATCGGACAGGGGAAAGAGACCCAGTACTTC. Protein sequence: CASSPSFIGQGKETQYF.

This chain links TRBV4-1 with TRBJ1-1; D call uncertain. This CDR3 is built from 13 residues. The germline V and J ends were trimmed by 1 base and 11 bases, with 14 bases remaining between them. Germline loops: CDR1 MGHRA, CDR2 YSYEKL. The CDR3 nucleotides are TGCGCCAGCAGCCAAGGGTATGGAGATCAGGCTTTCTTT. Translating gives CASSQGYGDQAFF.

CDR3 region: CAISEFKDRLHRGTEAFF. As DNA, the CDR3 is TGTGCCATCAGTGAGTTTAAGGACCGTCTTCATCGGGGCACTGAAGCTTTCTTT. The chain is built from TRBV10-3 and TRBJ1-1; D not resolved. Between the trimmed V and J ends, which lost 1 base and 4 bases, there was a span of 22 bases. The CDR3 loop spans 18 amino acids. CDR1 ENHRY and CDR2 SYGVKD come from the germline V gene.

This clone was recorded only once. The chain combines TRBV5-5 with TRBJ2-7; the D gene is possibly TRBD2 (7 bases). The V gene lost 4 bases and the J gene lost 0 bases, with 14 bases spanning the gap. The CDR3 covers 15 residues. In germline, CDR1 is SGHKS, CDR2 YYEKEE (reference sequence). CDR3 amino acids: CASSPWGGASYEQYF. The CDR3 bases are TGTGCCAGCAGCCCCTGGGGGGGGGCCTCCTACGAGCAGTACTTC.

This clone was observed a handful of times. The J gene is TRBJ1-4, the V gene TRBV10-3; 7 nucleotides line up with TRBD1. Germline CDR1 ENHRY, CDR2 SYGVKD. The CDR3 runs to 16 residues. After removal of 2 bases from V and 5 bases from J, the junction contained 8 bases not matched to a gene. The CDR3 bases are TGTGCCATCAGTGAGGGATGGGGACAGCTCAATGAAAAACTGTTTTTT. Translating gives CAISEGWGQLNEKLFF.

This clone was seen a few times. The J gene is TRBJ2-6, the V gene TRBV13; 9 bases agree with TRBD1. The V segment lost 5 bases and the J segment 0 bases; nucleotides outside the gene matches: 11. Per germline, CDR1 PRHDT and CDR2 FYEKMQ (reference sequence). The CDR3 contains 19 residues. CDR3 nucleotide sequence: TGTGCCAGCAGCCTTGTAGTGGGGACAGGGCTCTCTGGGGCCAACGTCCTGACTTTC. Translating gives CASSLVVGTGLSGANVLTF. Complete variable domain (other parts from reference TRBV13 and TRBJ2-6): AAGVIQSPRHLIKEKRETATLKCYPIPRHDTVYWYQQGPGQDPQFLISFYEKMQSDKGSIPDRFSAQQFSDYHSELNMSSLELGDSALYFCASSLVVGTGLSGANVLTFGAGSRLTVL.

This clone was detected only a few times. This chain connects TRBV5-1 to TRBJ2-3; D ambiguous. V lost 0 bases, J lost 4 bases, and 12 bases lay in between. The CDR3 spans 15 residues. CDR1 SGHRS and CDR2 YFSETQ come from the germline V gene. As DNA, the CDR3 is TGCGCCAGCAGCTTGGCCCTGGCTGGTCCAGATACGCAGTATTTT. Its translation: CASSLALAGPDTQYF.